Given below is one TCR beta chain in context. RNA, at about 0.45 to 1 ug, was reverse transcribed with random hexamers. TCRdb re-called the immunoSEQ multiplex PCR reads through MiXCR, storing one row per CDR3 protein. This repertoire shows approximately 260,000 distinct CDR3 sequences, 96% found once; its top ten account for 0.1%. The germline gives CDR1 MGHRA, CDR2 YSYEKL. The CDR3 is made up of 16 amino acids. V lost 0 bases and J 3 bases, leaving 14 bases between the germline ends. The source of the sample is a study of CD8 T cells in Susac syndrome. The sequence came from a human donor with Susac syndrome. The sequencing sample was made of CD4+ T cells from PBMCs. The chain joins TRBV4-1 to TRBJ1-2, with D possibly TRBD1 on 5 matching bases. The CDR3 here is CASSQDLPKGYYGYTF. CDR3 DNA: TGCGCCAGCAGCCAAGATCTCCCTAAGGGGTACTATGGCTACACCTTC.